The next 30 T cell receptor beta chains were all read from a single sample in a study of low-dose radiotherapy and immunotherapy resistance in tumors. Time point given: after trial treatment. Stated treatment: LDRT plus nivolumab, ipilimumab, low-dose cyclophosphamide and aspirin (RACIN trial). TRAV- and TRBV-specific primers primed first-strand cDNA, covering alpha and beta chains. Both a constant-region primer and a V-primer adapter served to amplify TCRs across 15 to 25 PCR cycles. TCRdb reprocessed the reads with MiXCR, giving one entry per CDR3 protein. The sample lists tens of thousands of distinct CDR3 sequences, roughly 17% seen once, with less than 1.5% in the top ten. Sample: PBMCs, taken after low-dose radiotherapy plus immunotherapy. These receptors all stem from a male donor with prostate cancer.

This clonotype was recorded once. One base separates it from a far larger clone, so it is likely a read error. The V and J genes are TRBV11-3 and TRBJ2-7; D might be TRBD2 (7 bases). Germline values: CDR1 SGHNT, CDR2 YENEEA. There are 14 residues in the CDR3. V lost 0 bases and J lost 7, with 13 bases in between. The CDR3 bases are TGTGCCAGCAGCTTAGATTCCGGGGGGCGTGAGCAGTACTTC. This sequence encodes CASSLDSGGREQYF.

This clonotype has a count of ten or more. This chain links TRBV7-2 with TRBJ2-5; tentatively, D is TRBD1 (7 bases). The CDR3 is made up of 18 amino acids. Germline assignment: CDR1 SGHTA and CDR2 FQGNSA. Trimming pared 1 base from V and 4 bases from J, leaving 22 bases between. CDR3 DNA: TGTGCCAGCAGCTTAGGGGGCCCCCAGGGGGTCGGGGGAGAGACCCAGTACTTC. It translates to CASSLGGPQGVGGETQYF.

In this sample, this clonotype turned up many times. This chain uses TRBV28 with TRBJ1-5; tentative D call: TRBD1 (5 bases). This CDR3 is 15 amino acids long. The V gene lost 2 bases and the J gene lost 4 bases, with 12 bases spanning the gap. CDR1 and CDR2 (germline): MDHEN, SYDVKM. The CDR3 here is CASSLGAGNNQPQHF. The DNA of the CDR3 is TGTGCCAGCAGTTTAGGGGCAGGGAATAATCAGCCCCAGCATTTT.

This clonotype was counted many times. The gene calls are TRBV28 and TRBJ2-2; the D is unclear. Trimming pared 1 base from V and 6 bases from J, leaving 15 bases between. The CDR3 loop spans 16 amino acids. Germline V gene sequence: CDR1 MDHEN, CDR2 SYDVKM. CDR3 in DNA: TGTGCCAGCAGTTTATTTGGGATGGGTGGCGCCGGGGAGCTGTTTTTT. Its protein is CASSLFGMGGAGELFF.

This clonotype was recorded many times. The chain carries TRBV12-3 or TRBV12-4 and TRBJ2-2; the D call may be TRBD1 or TRBD2 (5 bases each). The CDR3 loop spans 14 amino acids. The V end lost 5 bases, the J end lost 6 bases, and 13 bases lay between the germline ends. CDR3 residues: CASSRGPRAGELFF. The CDR3 DNA follows: TGTGCCAGCAGTCGGGGACCTCGGGCCGGGGAGCTGTTTTTT.

This chain links TRBV5-6 with TRBJ2-2; 10 nucleotides align to TRBD1. After removal of 4 bases from V and 7 bases from J, the junction contained 10 bases not matched to a gene. The CDR3 spans 16 residues. Per the germline V gene, CDR1 is SGHDT and CDR2 is YYEEEE. CDR3 bases: TGTGCCAGCAGCCCGACCGGGACAGGGGATGTCGGGGAGCTGTTTTTT. This translates into CASSPTGTGDVGELFF.

The chain couples TRBV2 to TRBJ2-7; D gene unclear. Germline V CDR1 and CDR2: SNHLY, FYNNEI. This CDR3 comprises 12 residues. V was cut by 6 bases and J by 7 bases, with 13 bases left in between. The CDR3 bases are TGTGCCAGCAGCCCCGACCCGCGGGAGCAGTACTTC. This encodes CASSPDPREQYF.

This clonotype was recorded at least ten times. The chain has TRBV7-9 and TRBJ2-5; 8 bases agree with TRBD2. CDR3 length: 12 amino acids. Germline V gene data show CDR1 as SEHNR and CDR2 as FQNEAQ (reference sequence). The J segment lost 9 bases and the V segment lost 5 bases, leaving 5 bases of the junction unmatched. CDR3 amino acids: CASSPGGGAQYF. CDR3 nucleotides: TGTGCCAGCAGCCCCGGGGGGGGGGCCCAGTACTTC. Drawing the rest from reference TRBV7-9 and TRBJ2-5, the complete variable domain is DTGVSQNPRHKITKRGQNVTFRCDPISEHNRLYWYRQTLGQGPEFLTYFQNEAQLEKSRLLSDRFSAERPKGSFSTLEIQRTEQGDSAMYLCASSPGGGAQYFGPGTRLLVL.

This clonotype was counted many times. The gene calls are TRBV28 and TRBJ2-2; D is perhaps TRBD2 (5 bases). V lost 6 bases, J lost 7 bases, and 9 bases lay in between. This CDR3 has 12 amino acids. Germline V CDR1 and CDR2: MDHEN, SYDVKM. The CDR3 sequence is CASSRDNGELFF. The CDR3 DNA follows: TGTGCCAGCAGCCGGGATAACGGGGAGCTGTTTTTT.

This clonotype showed up many times. The rearrangement links TRBV28 to TRBJ2-6; 8 bases agree with TRBD1. This CDR3 has 18 residues. V gave up 6 bases and J gave up 0 bases; unmatched junction bases: 10. The V gene's germline CDR1 is MDHEN and CDR2 SYDVKM. CDR3 coding DNA: TGTGCCAGCAGGAGAGCCGGGACAGGTATCTCTGGGGCCAACGTCCTGACTTTC. Protein: CASRRAGTGISGANVLTF.

This clonotype has a count of ten or more. The chain has TRBV29-1 and TRBJ1-3, with D unclear. CDR3 length: 13 residues. Germline CDR1 SQVTM, CDR2 ANQGSEA. V dropped 3 bases and J dropped 4 bases, with 10 bases sitting between them. CDR3 sequence: CSVEGGYGNTIYF. In nucleotides, the CDR3 is TGCAGCGTTGAGGGAGGGTACGGAAACACCATATATTTT.

This clonotype occurred a few times. A read error may explain this, as a much larger clone is one base away. The chain employs TRBV20-1 and TRBJ2-1, with a tentative D call TRBD1 (5 bases). The CDR3 loop spans 12 amino acids. Germline assignment: CDR1 DFQATT and CDR2 SNEGSKA (reference sequence). The CDR3 bases are TGCAGCGTAGGGGCGGCCTACAATGAGCAGTTCTTC. As protein: CSVGAAYNEQFF.

This clonotype occurred many times. The chain links TRBV6-2 or TRBV6-3 to TRBJ2-5, with 8 bases that match TRBD1. CDR3 size: 13 residues. Trimming removed 5 bases from V and 2 bases from J; junction bases left unmatched: 1. Germline V gene data show CDR1 as MNHEY and CDR2 as SVGEGT. The CDR3, as DNA: TGTGCCAGCAGTAGGACAGGGCAAGAGACCCAGTACTTC. It is translated as CASSRTGQETQYF.

This clonotype was recorded a few times. This sequence joins TRBV19 and TRBJ1-5; D call uncertain. The CDR3 is 11 residues long. The germline CDR1 and CDR2 sequences are LNHDA and SQIVND (reference sequence). V lost 6 bases and J lost 9, with 9 bases in between. The CDR3 region is CASSFEGPQHF. DNA of the CDR3: TGTGCCAGTAGCTTTGAGGGGCCCCAGCATTTT.

This clonotype was seen repeatedly, ten times or more. V is TRBV20-1 and J is TRBJ2-3, with a weak D call TRBD2 (5 bases). CDR1 and CDR2 from the germline V gene are DFQATT and SNEGSKA (reference sequence). The CDR3 contains 16 residues. Trimming took off 2 bases at V and 2 bases at J, with 17 bases between the two ends. CDR3 coding DNA: TGCAGTGCTAGATGGGAAGCGGAGGACCACACAGATACGCAGTATTTT. Encoded protein: CSARWEAEDHTDTQYF.

This clonotype was counted ten times or more. V usage is TRBV19 and J usage is TRBJ1-3; D remains ambiguous. Trimming removed 1 base from V and 2 bases from J, with 3 bases in between. CDR3 length equals 13 residues. CDR1 is LNHDA and CDR2 is SQIVND in the germline V gene (reference sequence). The CDR3 protein is CASSIGTGNTIYF. The CDR3 nucleotides are TGTGCCAGTAGTATAGGTACTGGAAACACCATATATTTT.

In this sample, this clonotype turned up many times. V gene TRBV6-6 combines with J gene TRBJ2-7; 8 positions agree with TRBD1. The V and J ends lost 0 bases and 4 bases, in that order; junction bases with no gene match: 2. This CDR3 comprises 14 residues. CDR1 is MNHNY, CDR2 SVGAGI, per germline (reference sequence). CDR3 sequence reads: CASSYSTGDYEQYF. The CDR3, as DNA: TGTGCCAGCAGTTACTCGACAGGGGATTACGAGCAGTACTTC.

This clonotype was seen only a few times. V is TRBV27 and J is TRBJ2-2, with 7 bases that match TRBD2. Germline CDR1 and CDR2: MNHEY and SMNVEV (reference sequence). The ends lost 6 bases at V and 5 bases at J; junction bases unmatched: 6. The CDR3 consists of 14 residues. CDR3 sequence: CASSFPAGTGELFF. CDR3 bases: TGTGCCAGCAGCTTTCCAGCGGGGACCGGGGAGCTGTTTTTT.

This clonotype was detected ten times or more. The chain couples TRBV7-2 to TRBJ2-1; 9 bases line up with TRBD1. Germline CDR1 and CDR2: SGHTA and FQGNSA. J lost 7 bases, V lost 3 bases, and 7 bases had no gene match. This CDR3 has 15 amino acids. The CDR3 coding sequence is TGTGCCAGCAGCTTGGAGGGGACAGGGAAAAATGAGCAGTTCTTC. Residues: CASSLEGTGKNEQFF. The full variable domain, completed using reference TRBV7-2 and TRBJ2-1, is GAGVSQSPSNKVTEKGKDVELRCDPISGHTALYWYRQSLGQGLEFLIYFQGNSAPDKSGLPSDRFSAERTGGSVSTLTIQRTQQEDSAVYLCASSLEGTGKNEQFFGPGTRLTVL.

This rearrangement joins TRBV12-3 or TRBV12-4 to TRBJ1-2; 8 nucleotides match TRBD1. The CDR3 has 15 residues. J gave up 6 bases and V 3 bases, and 9 bases lay outside the gene matches. The chain's CDR3 is CASSFRTGPGNGYTF. CDR3 DNA sequence: TGTGCCAGCAGTTTCCGGACAGGGCCTGGAAATGGCTACACCTTC.

Regarding this clonotype: Because the CDR3's place on the DNA is in doubt, the DNA is left out and the CDR3 is given as listed by TCRdb. V is TRBV9 and J is TRBJ2-6. The CDR3 comprises 20 residues, both ends counted. Germline V gives CDR1 SGDLS, CDR2 YYNGEE. CDR3 amino acids: CASSIYLCSVADSGANVLTF.

This clonotype was seen repeatedly, ten times or more. The chain is built from TRBV11-2 and TRBJ1-6, with unresolved D. This CDR3 has 13 residues. V was shortened by 3 bases and J by 8 bases, with 8 bases between the two germline ends. Germline loops: CDR1 SGHAT, CDR2 FQNNGV. The CDR3 region is CASSFLTDSPLHF. The CDR3 region has the DNA TGTGCCAGCAGCTTTTTAACGGATTCACCCCTCCACTTT. Based on the CDR3 plus reference TRBV11-2 and TRBJ1-6, the full variable domain is EAGVAQSPRYKIIEKRQSVAFWCNPISGHATLYWYQQILGQGPKLLIQFQNNGVVDDSQLPKDRFSAERLKGVDSTLKIQPAKLEDSAVYLCASSFLTDSPLHFGNGTRLTVT.

As concerns this clonotype: This probably arose from a read error, given a far larger clone one base away. This chain uses TRBV6-1 with TRBJ2-5; TRBD2 matches at 16 bases. The J call may not be correct, given that the DNA end is closer to TRBJ2-7. The CDR3 runs 17 residues. Germline lookup yields CDR1 MNHNS and CDR2 SASEGT. The CDR3 sequence: CASSYPGTSGRAYEQYF. The DNA of the CDR3 is TGTGCCAGCAGTTACCCAGGGACTAGCGGGAGGGCCTACGAGCAGTACTTC.

The chain carries TRBV6-2 or TRBV6-3 and TRBJ2-3, with D perhaps assigned TRBD1 or TRBD2 (6 bases each). Deletions cut 2 bases from V and 8 bases from J, with 11 bases between. CDR1 and CDR2 (germline): MNHEY, SVGEGT. This CDR3 has 13 residues. Here the CDR3 DNA reads TGTGCCAGCAGTTACGGCGGGACACTTACGCAGTATTTT. Amino acids: CASSYGGTLTQYF.

This clonotype was recorded many times. The chain recombines TRBV27 with TRBJ1-6; the D gene is possibly TRBD1 (6 bases). V was cut by 7 bases and J by 6 bases, with 13 bases left in between. This CDR3 contains 14 residues. CDR1 is MNHEY, CDR2 SMNVEV, per germline (reference sequence). The CDR3 is CASKLQGSNSPLHF. The DNA of the CDR3 is TGTGCCAGCAAACTACAGGGCAGTAATTCACCCCTCCACTTT.

This clonotype has at least ten counts. The rearrangement joins TRBV28 to TRBJ1-1, with D maybe TRBD1 (6 bases). The CDR3 extends over 14 amino acids. CDR1 and CDR2 from the germline V gene are MDHEN and SYDVKM. With 8 bases removed from V and 6 bases from J, the gap between germline ends came to 19 bases. The CDR3 nucleotides read TGTGCCAGCGTCACGTGGGGGGCGACGCCTGAAGCTTTCTTT. Translation: CASVTWGATPEAFF.

This clonotype is medium-sized by share. This chain uses TRBV20-1 with TRBJ2-1, with 12 bases aligning to TRBD2. This CDR3 has 16 amino acids. After removal of 0 bases from V and 7 bases from J, the junction contained 7 bases not matched to a gene. Germline V gene data show CDR1 as DFQATT and CDR2 as SNEGSKA (reference sequence). CDR3 region: CSARDGRLAGANEQFF. The CDR3 region has the DNA TGCAGTGCTAGAGATGGCCGACTAGCGGGAGCAAATGAGCAGTTCTTC.

The chain joins TRBV6-2 or TRBV6-3 to TRBJ2-7; 9 bases agree with TRBD1. Trimming took 4 bases from V and 4 from J; bases not matched to a gene: 8. CDR1 is MNHEY, CDR2 SVGEGT, per germline. CDR3 size: 15 residues. Written as DNA, the CDR3 is TGTGCCAGCAGTTCCACCGGGACAGGGAAATACGAGCAGTACTTC. Its translation: CASSSTGTGKYEQYF.

The sample holds many counts of this clonotype. The chain has TRBV18 and TRBJ2-1; 8 bases agree with TRBD2. The germline V gene encodes CDR1 KGHSH and CDR2 LQKENI. This CDR3 spans 15 amino acids. J lost 6 bases, V lost 3 bases, and 7 bases had no gene match. This CDR3 reads CASSPGIAGSNEQFF. Written as DNA, the CDR3 is TGTGCCAGCTCACCCGGGATAGCGGGGTCCAATGAGCAGTTCTTC.

In regard to this clonotype: A far larger clone is only one base removed, so a read error is likely. The rearrangement joins TRBV5-5 to TRBJ2-5, with D unresolved. CDR1 SGHKS and CDR2 YYEKEE come from the germline V gene (reference sequence). This CDR3 region has 13 residues. The CDR3 bases are TGTGCCAACAGCGTCCTCTGGTCGGAGACCCAGTACTTC. As protein: CANSVLWSETQYF.